The 2 T cell receptor beta chains reported below all come from one sample, sequenced in a study of T-cell reconstitution after alpha-beta-depleted transplantation in children. Researchers prepared the TCRbeta library using unique molecular identifiers, the study reports. TCRdb re-called the PCR reads with MiXCR, one entry per CDR3 protein. Of 600,000 or so distinct CDR3 sequences listed, under 30% were seen once; the top ten hold roughly 13%. Material: PBMCs, mostly from graft donor cells, obtained 360 days after TCRalphabeta/CD19-depleted stem cell transplant. The receptors derive from a boy younger than two who had a stem cell transplant for acute myeloid leukemia, so the T cells may come from the graft donor.

This clonotype was observed a handful of times. The genes are TRBV7-2 and TRBJ2-5; maybe TRBD1 (6 bases). The germline CDR1 and CDR2 sequences are SGHTA and FQGNSA. The CDR3 extends over 16 amino acids. Trimming left V 5 bases short and J 3 bases short, with 19 bases between. The CDR3 DNA sequence: TGTGCCAGCAGCGCAAACCCACAGGGAGTAAAAGAGACCCAGTACTTC. The encoded protein is CASSANPQGVKETQYF.

This clonotype was counted at least ten times. The chain has TRBV2 and TRBJ1-2; no firm D call. Germline lookup yields CDR1 SNHLY and CDR2 FYNNEI. V lost 8 bases to trimming and J lost 7 bases, with 14 bases between them. This CDR3 contains 12 residues. As DNA, the CDR3 is TGTGCCAGCCGCCTGGACGGCCTTGGCTACACCTTC. Protein sequence: CASRLDGLGYTF. The full variable domain, with the rest looked up from reference TRBV2 and TRBJ1-2, is EPEVTQTPSHQVTQMGQEVILRCVPISNHLYFYWYRQILGQKVEFLVSFYNNEISEKSEIFDDQFSVERPDGSNFTLKIRSTKLEDSAMYFCASRLDGLGYTFGSGTRLTVV.